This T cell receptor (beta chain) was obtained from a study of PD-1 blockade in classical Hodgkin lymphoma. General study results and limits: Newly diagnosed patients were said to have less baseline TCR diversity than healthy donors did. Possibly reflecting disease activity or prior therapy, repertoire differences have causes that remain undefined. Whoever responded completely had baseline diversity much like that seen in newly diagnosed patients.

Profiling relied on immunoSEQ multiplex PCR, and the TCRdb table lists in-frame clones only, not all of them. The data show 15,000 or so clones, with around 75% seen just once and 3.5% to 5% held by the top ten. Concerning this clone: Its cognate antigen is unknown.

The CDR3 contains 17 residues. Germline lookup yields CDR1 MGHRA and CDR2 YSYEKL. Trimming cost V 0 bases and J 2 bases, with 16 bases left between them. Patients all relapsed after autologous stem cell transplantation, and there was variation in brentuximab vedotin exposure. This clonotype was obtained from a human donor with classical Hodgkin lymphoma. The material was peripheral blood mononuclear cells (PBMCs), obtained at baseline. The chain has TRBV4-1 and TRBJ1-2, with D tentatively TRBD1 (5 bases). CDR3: CASSQDGGAGRNYGYTF. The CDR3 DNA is TGCGCCAGCAGCCAAGATGGTGGGGCAGGGAGGAACTATGGCTACACCTTC.